This TCR beta chain stems from a study of graft-versus-host responses after intestinal transplantation. Method: immunoSEQ multiplex PCR; TCRdb's copy keeps in-frame clones and lacks some. The data hold roughly 120,000 clones, with over 75% observed a single time. A word on this clone: Its antigen is not identified.

In germline, CDR1 is SNHLY, CDR2 FYNNEI. The CDR3 is made up of 15 amino acids. V gave up 5 bases and J gave up 3 bases, with 16 bases separating them. The sample here was unstimulated CD4+ T cells sorted from spleen or lymph node cells, taken before intestinal transplant. The TCR comes from a human donor who received an intestinal transplant. This chain links TRBV2 with TRBJ1-2; tentative D call: TRBD1 (5 bases). The CDR3 DNA is TGTGCCAGCAGTTACAGTGGACAAGGCTACTATGGCTACACCTTC. The encoded protein is CASSYSGQGYYGYTF.